The clone carrying this T cell receptor beta chain has more than one count but fewer than ten. As processed by the authors: Estimation of nucleated cell counts was performed using reference gene primer amplification. This table comes from immunoSEQ multiplex PCR, and its TCRdb copy is limited to in-frame clones, with some not included. V, J and clone size derive from that table, while D and trimming were established from the DNA sequence. The table lists over 200,000 clones, around 90% of them singletons. These data are taken from a study of blood T cell repertoires in COVID-19. Study in general: Specimens from acute and convalescent COVID-19 originated in the United States, Italy and Spain.

Seattle researchers signed up patients amid active infection and tracked them longitudinally. Sequenced material: peripheral blood. This TCR came from a man in his thirties or forties with COVID-19, enrolled during active disease.

The CDR3 DNA sequence: TGTGCCAGCAGTGAGGGGAGACACTACGAGCAGTACTTC. Its protein product is CASSEGRHYEQYF. The chain carries TRBV2 and TRBJ2-7, with D perhaps matching TRBD2 (5 bases). V lost 3 bases to trimming and J lost 3 bases, with 9 bases between them. Germline V gives CDR1 SNHLY, CDR2 FYNNEI. This CDR3 has 13 residues.